This T cell receptor (beta chain) was captured by sequencing in a study of OX40 agonist ivuxolimab in advanced cancers. A note on the overall study: Ivuxolimab was an agonistic, fully human IgG2 monoclonal antibody directed against OX40 (CD134), a costimulatory receptor. The purpose of peripheral TCRbeta sequencing was to test whether ivuxolimab changed TCR sequence diversity and led to clonal T-cell expansion. In the dose-escalation cohort, 70% to 90% of patients were male, and the mean age was 60 years with a range of roughly 20 to 79. Intravenous ivuxolimab was administered to patients every 2 weeks at six dose levels: 0.01, 0.1, 0.3, 1.5, 3 and 10 mg/kg. Of the roughly 50 dose-escalation patients, hepatocellular carcinoma was present in some 19, melanoma in about 15, renal cell carcinoma in 9 and head and neck cancer in 9. Three dose-escalation patients achieved partial responses, one with hepatocellular carcinoma and two with cutaneous melanoma. The paper covers the monotherapy dose-escalation part of the phase I ivuxolimab trial, which included N ≈ 52 patients. Patients were allowed to have had prior anti-PD-1, anti-PD-L1 or anti-CTLA-4 therapy, and 40% of the dose-escalation patients had previously received checkpoint inhibitors.

To sequence the TCRbeta CDR3 region, genomic DNA was isolated from the sorted cells. The immunoSEQ Assay was used to sequence the TCRbeta CDR3 regions. This immuneACCESS table, as held by TCRdb, lists in-frame sequences with V and J called but not all clones. Of the missing ones, under half trace to an unresolved V gene in checked studies; the others have no known cause. Present in this sample are tens of thousands of clones, roughly 77% of which were seen just once. Jointly, the top ten make up 9.5% of the sample. Patients with autoimmune disease history or receiving systemic immunosuppression were excluded from the trial. Peripheral blood for TCR sequencing was collected from all dose cohorts at baseline, on cycle 4 day 1, and on cycle 7 day 1. The samples were taken from a phase I, first-in-human, multicenter, open-label dose-escalation trial of ivuxolimab. Adults with locally advanced or metastatic head and neck squamous cell, hepatocellular, melanoma or renal cell carcinoma were enrolled in the trial. Before TCR sequencing, CD4+ T cells and CD8+ T cells from peripheral blood were sorted into separate populations.

Comments on this clone: The specificity of this receptor is unknown. No base qualities exist here, and no much larger clone lies one base off it.

CDR1 and CDR2 are drawn from the germline V gene (reference sequence): SGHNT, YYREEE. V is trimmed back by 4 bases and J by 5 bases, and the junction contains 6 bases that no gene match accounts for. The CDR3, from cysteine to phenylalanine, totals 15 residues. The CDR3 DNA has 45 bases and is translated from base 1. Study-level results and caveats: In partial responders in the 0.1-3.0 mg/kg groups, normalized peripheral clonal expansion was found to be among the lowest, especially among CD8+ T cells. After ivuxolimab, more expanded clones were found on average in CD8+ T cells than in CD4+ T cells. At doses of 0.1 to 3.0 mg/kg, clonal expansion of both CD4+ and CD8+ T cells in blood was seen between baseline and week 6. Antigen specificity was not determined for the clonally expanded peripheral T cells. Low levels of normalized T-cell clonal expansion were also seen in some nonresponding patients.

This receptor was taken from an adult with an advanced solid tumor such as melanoma, head and neck, liver or kidney cancer. The sequencing here drew on CD4+ or CD8+ T cells sorted from blood, taken in a trial of the OX40 agonist ivuxolimab. In this chain, TRBV5-4 is recombined with TRBJ2-7; 13 nucleotides in the junction match TRBD2. The CDR3 here reads CASSPGTSGTNEQYF. Read as DNA, the sequence is TGTGCCAGCAGCCCCGGGACTAGCGGGACTAACGAGCAGTACTTC.